Listed below are T cell receptor beta chains from one sample, sequenced in a study of Graves' ophthalmopathy and Graves' hyperthyroidism. In TCRdb, the multiplex PCR reads were re-called with MiXCR into one record per CDR3 protein. The table has almost 400,000 distinct CDR3 sequences, 18% seen once; the top ten hold 1.5% to 2%. Source material: peripheral blood. Receptors were obtained from a young woman with Graves' ophthalmopathy. Both conserved end residues are part of each CDR3.

j_call v_call cdr3_aa
TRBJ2-2 TRBV25-1 CASTPRDTGELFF
TRBJ2-5 TRBV12-3/TRBV12-4 CASSWDSDYHKAQYF
TRBJ1-1 TRBV7-2 CASSFSPLNTEAFF
TRBJ1-2 TRBV15 CATSRAWAGGEDGYTF
TRBJ2-6 TRBV7-3 CASSSSGLAVGANVLTF
TRBJ2-7 TRBV30 CAWSVRGGREQYF
TRBJ2-2 TRBV6-2/TRBV6-3 CASGVASATGELFF
TRBJ2-2 TRBV9 CASSVAAVLVGELFF
TRBJ2-6 TRBV12-3/TRBV12-4 CASRPWTVISGANVLTF
TRBJ1-2 TRBV20-1 CSAPTGSGYGYTF
TRBJ2-7 TRBV11-2 CASSFRLAGGYEQYF
TRBJ2-5 TRBV20-1 CSAGRTGRSETQYF
TRBJ1-3 TRBV12-3/TRBV12-4 CASSLNSLSSGNTIYF
TRBJ2-6 TRBV12-3/TRBV12-4 CASSLLGGARGANVLTF
TRBJ2-4 TRBV6-1 CASSEATPAMLAKNIQYF
TRBJ2-7 TRBV6-2/TRBV6-3 CASSYRPGLKDSYEQYF
TRBJ2-2 TRBV6-2/TRBV6-3 CASSYKRSNTGELFF
TRBJ2-7 TRBV4-1 CASSPGTALGIYEQYF
TRBJ2-7 TRBV6-1 CASSEASDRGPYEQYF
TRBJ2-6 TRBV7-2 CASPGASPGGGANVLTF
TRBJ1-3 TRBV2 CATSDRLANTIYF
TRBJ1-1 TRBV7-9 CASSLVAENEAFF
TRBJ2-2 TRBV11-2 CASSPQSIANTGELFF
TRBJ2-6 TRBV4-1 CASSQEDPTAASGANVLTF
TRBJ2-5 TRBV20-1 CSARPATGETQYF
TRBJ2-2 TRBV4-1 CASSIRVMNGELFF
TRBJ1-6 TRBV2 CASSEQGSGTYNSPLHF
TRBJ2-5 TRBV29-1 CSVVNQETQYF
TRBJ1-5 TRBV12-3/TRBV12-4 CASSLRREGNQPQHF
TRBJ2-5 TRBV6-1 CASSENSGGTQETQYF
TRBJ2-7 TRBV6-2/TRBV6-3 CASKRQFNTYEQYF
TRBJ2-2 TRBV29-1 CSVTFIDRGNTGELFF
TRBJ1-1 TRBV28 CASNRWTEAFF